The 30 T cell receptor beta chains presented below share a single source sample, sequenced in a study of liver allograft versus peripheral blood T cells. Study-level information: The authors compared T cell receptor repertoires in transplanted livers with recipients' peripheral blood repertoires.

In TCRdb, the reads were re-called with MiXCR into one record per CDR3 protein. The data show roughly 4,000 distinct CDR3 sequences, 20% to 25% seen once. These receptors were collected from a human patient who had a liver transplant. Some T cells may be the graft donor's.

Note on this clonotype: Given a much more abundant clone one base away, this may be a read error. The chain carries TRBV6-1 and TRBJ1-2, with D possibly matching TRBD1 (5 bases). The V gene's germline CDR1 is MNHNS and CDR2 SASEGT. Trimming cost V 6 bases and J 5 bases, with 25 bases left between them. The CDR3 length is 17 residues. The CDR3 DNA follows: TGTGCCAGCAGGCACCATGGGTCAAGGCAGGGAAGTTATGGCTACACCTTC. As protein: CASRHHGSRQGSYGYTF.

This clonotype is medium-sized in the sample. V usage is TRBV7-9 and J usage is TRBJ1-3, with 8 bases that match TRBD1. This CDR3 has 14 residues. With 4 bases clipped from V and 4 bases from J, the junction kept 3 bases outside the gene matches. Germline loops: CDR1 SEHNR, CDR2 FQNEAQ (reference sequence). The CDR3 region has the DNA TGTGCCAGCAGCTCCCGGACAGGGGGAAACACCATATATTTT. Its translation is CASSSRTGGNTIYF.

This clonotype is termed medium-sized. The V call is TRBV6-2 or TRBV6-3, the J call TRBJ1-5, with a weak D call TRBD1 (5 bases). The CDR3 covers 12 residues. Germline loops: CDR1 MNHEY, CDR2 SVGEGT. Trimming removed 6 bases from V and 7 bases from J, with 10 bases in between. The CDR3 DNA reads TGTGCCAGCAGCCGGGACTTCCAGCCCCAGCATTTT. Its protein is CASSRDFQPQHF.

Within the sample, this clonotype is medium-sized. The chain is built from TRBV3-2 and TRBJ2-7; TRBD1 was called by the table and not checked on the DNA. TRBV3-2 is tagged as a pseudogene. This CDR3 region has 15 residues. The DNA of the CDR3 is TGTGCCAGCAGCCGACGGGACAGGACCTCCTACGAGCAGTACTTC. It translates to CASSRRDRTSYEQYF.

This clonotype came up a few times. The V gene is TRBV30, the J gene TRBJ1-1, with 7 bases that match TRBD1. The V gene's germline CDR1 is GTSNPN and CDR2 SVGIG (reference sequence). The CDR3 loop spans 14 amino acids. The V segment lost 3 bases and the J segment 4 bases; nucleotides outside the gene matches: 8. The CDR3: CAWRRQGRITEAFF. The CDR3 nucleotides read TGTGCCTGGAGGAGACAGGGTAGGATCACTGAAGCTTTCTTT.

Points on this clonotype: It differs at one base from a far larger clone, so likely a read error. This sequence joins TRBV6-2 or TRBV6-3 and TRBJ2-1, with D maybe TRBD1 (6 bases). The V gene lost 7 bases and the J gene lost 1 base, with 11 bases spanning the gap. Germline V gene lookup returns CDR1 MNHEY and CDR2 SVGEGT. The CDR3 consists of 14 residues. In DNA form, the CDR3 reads TGTGCCAGCACCCCTGGACAGTCCTACAATGAGCAGTTCTTC. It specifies CASTPGQSYNEQFF.

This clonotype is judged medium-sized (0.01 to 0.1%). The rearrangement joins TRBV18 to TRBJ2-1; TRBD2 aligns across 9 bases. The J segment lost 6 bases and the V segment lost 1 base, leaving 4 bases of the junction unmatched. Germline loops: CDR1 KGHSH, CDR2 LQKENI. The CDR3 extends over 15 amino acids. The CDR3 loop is CASSPQRGELNEQFF. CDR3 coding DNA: TGTGCCAGCTCACCACAGCGGGGGGAGCTCAATGAGCAGTTCTTC. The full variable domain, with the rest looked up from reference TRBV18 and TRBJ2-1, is NAGVMQNPRHLVRRRGQEARLRCSPMKGHSHVYWYRQLPEEGLKFMVYLQKENIIDESGMPKERFSAEFPKEGPSILRIQQVVRGDSAAYFCASSPQRGELNEQFFGPGTRLTVL.

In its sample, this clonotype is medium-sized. CDR3 sequence (DNA): TGTGCCATCAGTGAGACCGGGACAGTGAACACTGAAGCTTTCTTT. Translating it yields CAISETGTVNTEAFF. The V and J genes are TRBV10-3 and TRBJ1-1, with TRBD1 matching over 7 bases. Germline lookup yields CDR1 ENHRY and CDR2 SYGVKD. V lost 2 bases to trimming and J lost 0 bases; unmatched junction nucleotides: 3. The CDR3 is 15 amino acids.

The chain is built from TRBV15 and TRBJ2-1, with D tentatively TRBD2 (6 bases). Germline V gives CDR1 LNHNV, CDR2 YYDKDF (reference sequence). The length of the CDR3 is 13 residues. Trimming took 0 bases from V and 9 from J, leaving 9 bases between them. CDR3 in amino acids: CATSRDRRGEQFF. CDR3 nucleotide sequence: TGTGCCACCAGCAGAGATAGGCGGGGTGAGCAGTTCTTC.

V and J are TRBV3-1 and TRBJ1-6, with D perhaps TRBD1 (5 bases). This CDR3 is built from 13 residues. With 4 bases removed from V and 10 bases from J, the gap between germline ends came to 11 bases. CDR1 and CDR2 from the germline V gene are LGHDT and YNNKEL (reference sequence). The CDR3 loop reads CASSPKGDSPLHF. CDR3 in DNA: TGTGCCAGCAGCCCTAAAGGGGACTCACCCCTCCACTTT.

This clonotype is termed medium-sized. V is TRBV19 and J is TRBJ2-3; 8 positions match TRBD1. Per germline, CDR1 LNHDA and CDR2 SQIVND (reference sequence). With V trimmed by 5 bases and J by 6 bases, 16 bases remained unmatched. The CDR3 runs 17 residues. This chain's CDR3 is CASSALDRGVVWDTQYF. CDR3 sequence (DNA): TGTGCCAGTAGTGCATTAGACAGGGGAGTAGTGTGGGATACGCAGTATTTT.

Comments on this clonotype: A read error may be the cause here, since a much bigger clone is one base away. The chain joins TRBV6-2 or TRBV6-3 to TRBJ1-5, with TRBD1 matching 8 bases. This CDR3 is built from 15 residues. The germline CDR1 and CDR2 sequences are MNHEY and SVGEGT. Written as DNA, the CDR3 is TGTGCCAGCCATTTGTCTGCAGGGGGCAATCAGCCCCGGCATTTT. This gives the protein CASHLSAGGNQPRHF.

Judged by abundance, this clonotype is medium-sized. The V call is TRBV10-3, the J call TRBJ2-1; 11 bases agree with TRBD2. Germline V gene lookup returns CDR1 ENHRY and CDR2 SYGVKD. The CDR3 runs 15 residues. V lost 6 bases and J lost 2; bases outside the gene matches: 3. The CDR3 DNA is TGTGCCATCAGGACTAGCGGGGCGCCCTACAATGAGCAGTTCTTC. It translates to CAIRTSGAPYNEQFF.

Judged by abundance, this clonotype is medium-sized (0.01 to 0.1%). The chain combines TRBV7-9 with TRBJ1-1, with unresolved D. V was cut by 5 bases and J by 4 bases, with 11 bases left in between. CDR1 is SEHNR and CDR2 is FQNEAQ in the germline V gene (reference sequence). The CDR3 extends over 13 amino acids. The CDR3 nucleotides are TGTGCCAGCAGCACGGGATACGGCACTGAAGCTTTCTTT. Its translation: CASSTGYGTEAFF.

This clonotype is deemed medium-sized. The CDR3 protein is CASSPWDRPVIGQYF. The CDR3 DNA follows: TGTGCCAGCAGTCCCTGGGACAGGCCTGTTATTGGGCAGTACTTC. The chain employs TRBV6-5 and TRBJ2-7; TRBD1 matches at 8 bases. Germline loops: CDR1 MNHEY, CDR2 SVGAGI. CDR3 length: 15 amino acids. V dropped 5 bases and J dropped 9; count of bases not matched to a gene: 15.

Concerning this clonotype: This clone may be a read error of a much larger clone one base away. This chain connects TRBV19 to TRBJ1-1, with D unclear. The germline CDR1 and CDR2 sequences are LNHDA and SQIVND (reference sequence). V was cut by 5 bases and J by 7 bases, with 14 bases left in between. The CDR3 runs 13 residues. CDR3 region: CASSSDLDLEAFF. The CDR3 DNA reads TGTGCCAGTAGTTCGGACCTCGATCTTGAAGCTTTCTTT. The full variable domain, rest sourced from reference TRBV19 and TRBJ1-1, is DGGITQSPKYLFRKEGQNVTLSCEQNLNHDAMYWYRQDPGQGLRLIYYSQIVNDFQKGDIAEGYSVSREKKESFPLTVTSAQKNPTAFYLCASSSDLDLEAFFGQGTRLTVV.

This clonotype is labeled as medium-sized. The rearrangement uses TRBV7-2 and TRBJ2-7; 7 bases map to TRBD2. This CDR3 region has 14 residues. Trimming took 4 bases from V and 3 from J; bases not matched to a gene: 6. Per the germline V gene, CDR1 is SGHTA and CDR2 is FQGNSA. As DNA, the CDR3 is TGTGCCAGCAGCTCTCAGCGGGGAATCTACGAGCAGTACTTC. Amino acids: CASSSQRGIYEQYF.

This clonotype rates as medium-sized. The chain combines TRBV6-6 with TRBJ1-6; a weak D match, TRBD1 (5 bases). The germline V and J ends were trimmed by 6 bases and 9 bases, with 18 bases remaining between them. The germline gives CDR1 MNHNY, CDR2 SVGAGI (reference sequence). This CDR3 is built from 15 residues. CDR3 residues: CASSTGTVFGSPLHF. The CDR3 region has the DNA TGTGCCAGCAGCACCGGGACGGTTTTTGGTTCACCCCTCCACTTT.

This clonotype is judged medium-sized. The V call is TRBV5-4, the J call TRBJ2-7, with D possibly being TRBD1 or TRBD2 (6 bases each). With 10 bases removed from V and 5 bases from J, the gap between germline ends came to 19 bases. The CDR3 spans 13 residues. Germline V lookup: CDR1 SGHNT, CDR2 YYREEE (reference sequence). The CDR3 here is CAARGSGSHEQYF. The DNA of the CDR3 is TGTGCCGCAAGGGGGAGCGGGTCCCACGAGCAGTACTTC.

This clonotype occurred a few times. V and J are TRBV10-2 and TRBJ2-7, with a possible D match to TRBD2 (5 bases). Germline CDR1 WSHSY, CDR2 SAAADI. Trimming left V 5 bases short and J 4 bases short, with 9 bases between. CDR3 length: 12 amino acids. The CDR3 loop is CASSFSGYEQYF. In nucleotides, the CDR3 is TGCGCCAGCAGTTTCAGCGGATACGAGCAGTACTTC.

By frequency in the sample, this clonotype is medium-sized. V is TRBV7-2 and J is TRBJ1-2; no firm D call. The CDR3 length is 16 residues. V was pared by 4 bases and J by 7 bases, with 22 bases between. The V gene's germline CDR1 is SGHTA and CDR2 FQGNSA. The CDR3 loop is CASSSGRTGRSSGYTF. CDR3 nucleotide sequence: TGTGCCAGCAGCTCGGGGAGGACCGGAAGATCTAGTGGCTACACCTTC.

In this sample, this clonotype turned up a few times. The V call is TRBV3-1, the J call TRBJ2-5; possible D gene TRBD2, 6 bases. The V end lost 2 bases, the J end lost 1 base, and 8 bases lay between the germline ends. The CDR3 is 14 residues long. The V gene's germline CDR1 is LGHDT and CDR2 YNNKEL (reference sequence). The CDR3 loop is CASSQRTIQETQYF. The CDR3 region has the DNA TGTGCCAGCAGCCAACGGACTATCCAAGAGACCCAGTACTTC.

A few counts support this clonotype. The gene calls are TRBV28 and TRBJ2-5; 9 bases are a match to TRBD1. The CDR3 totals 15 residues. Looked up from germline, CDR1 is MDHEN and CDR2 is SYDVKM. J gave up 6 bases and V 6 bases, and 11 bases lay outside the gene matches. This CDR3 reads CASRWPGQGAQTQYF. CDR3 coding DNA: TGTGCCAGCAGATGGCCGGGACAGGGAGCGCAGACCCAGTACTTC. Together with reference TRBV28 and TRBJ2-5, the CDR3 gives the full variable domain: DVKVTQSSRYLVKRTGEKVFLECVQDMDHENMFWYRQDPGLGLRLIYFSYDVKMKEKGDIPEGYSVSREKKERFSLILESASTNQTSMYLCASRWPGQGAQTQYFGPGTRLLVL.

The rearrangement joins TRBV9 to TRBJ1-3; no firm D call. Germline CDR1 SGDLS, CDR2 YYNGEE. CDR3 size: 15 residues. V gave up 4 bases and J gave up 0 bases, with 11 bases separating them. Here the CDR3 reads CASSTGGNSGNTIYF. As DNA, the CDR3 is TGTGCCAGCAGCACGGGCGGGAACTCTGGAAACACCATATATTTT.

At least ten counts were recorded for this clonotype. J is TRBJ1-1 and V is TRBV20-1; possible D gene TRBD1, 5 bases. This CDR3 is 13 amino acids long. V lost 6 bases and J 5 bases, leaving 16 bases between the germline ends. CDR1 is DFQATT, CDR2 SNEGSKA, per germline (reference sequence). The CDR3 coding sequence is TGCAGTGCGGGGACGCGTGGCGAAACTGAAGCTTTCTTT. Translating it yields CSAGTRGETEAFF.

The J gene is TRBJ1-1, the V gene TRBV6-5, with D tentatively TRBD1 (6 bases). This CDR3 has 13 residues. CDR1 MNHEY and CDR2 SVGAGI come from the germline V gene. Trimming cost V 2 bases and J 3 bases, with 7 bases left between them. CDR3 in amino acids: CASSYQGYTEAFF. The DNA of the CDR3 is TGTGCCAGCAGTTACCAGGGGTACACTGAAGCTTTCTTT.

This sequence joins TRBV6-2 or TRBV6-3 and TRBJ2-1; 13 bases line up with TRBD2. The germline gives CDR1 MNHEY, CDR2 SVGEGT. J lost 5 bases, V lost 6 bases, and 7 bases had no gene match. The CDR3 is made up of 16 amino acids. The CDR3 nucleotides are TGTGCCAGCAGCCGGAGGGGACTAGCGGGGAACAATGAGCAGTTCTTC. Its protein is CASSRRGLAGNNEQFF.

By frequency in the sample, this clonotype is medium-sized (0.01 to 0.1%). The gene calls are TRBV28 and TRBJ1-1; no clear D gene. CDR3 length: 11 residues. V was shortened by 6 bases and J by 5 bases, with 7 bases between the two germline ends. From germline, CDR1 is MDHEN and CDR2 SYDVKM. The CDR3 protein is CASSHPTEAFF. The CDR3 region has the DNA TGTGCCAGCAGCCACCCTACTGAAGCTTTCTTT.

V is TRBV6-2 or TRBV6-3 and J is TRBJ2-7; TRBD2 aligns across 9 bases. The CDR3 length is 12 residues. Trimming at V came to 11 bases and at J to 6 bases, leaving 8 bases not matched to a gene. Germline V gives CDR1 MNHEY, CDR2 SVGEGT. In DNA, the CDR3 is TGTGCCGGATCCGGAGCGGGAGGCGAGCAGTACTTC. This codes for CAGSGAGGEQYF.

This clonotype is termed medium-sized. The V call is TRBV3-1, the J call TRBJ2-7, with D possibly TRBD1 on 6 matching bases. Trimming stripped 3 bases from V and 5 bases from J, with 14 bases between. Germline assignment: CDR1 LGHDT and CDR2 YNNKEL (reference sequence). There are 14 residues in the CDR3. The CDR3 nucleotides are TGTGCCAGCAGCCACCACGACAGGACCAACGAGCAGTACTTC. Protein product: CASSHHDRTNEQYF.